This is a list of T cell receptor beta chains from one sample in a study of cytomegalovirus exposure and HLA in healthy donors. Using immunoSEQ multiplex PCR, the repertoire was profiled, and TCRdb retains in-frame clones only, with some absent. The sample has about 120,000 clones, 85% seen once; the top ten hold 2.1%. Sequenced: PBMCs. The receptors were sampled from a woman aged 25 to 39 in good health and CMV-seronegative. Both conserved end residues are part of each CDR3. D genes are given only for firm matches. Not every row has a clone size; where given, it reads once, few, many or a size class.

clone_size: .
j_call: TRBJ1-5
d_call: .
v_call: TRBV19
cdr3_aa: CASSIDNSNQPQHF

clone_size: .
j_call: TRBJ2-3
d_call: TRBD2
v_call: TRBV11-3
cdr3_aa: CASSLDGRGGARSTDTQYF

clone_size: .
j_call: TRBJ2-3
d_call: .
v_call: TRBV9
cdr3_aa: CASSVGPPGADTQYF

clone_size: .
j_call: TRBJ1-3
d_call: TRBD1
v_call: TRBV30
cdr3_aa: CASDARDRGFGNTIYF

clone_size: .
j_call: TRBJ2-5
d_call: .
v_call: TRBV29-1
cdr3_aa: CSVEAPETQYF

clone_size: .
j_call: TRBJ2-1
d_call: TRBD1
v_call: TRBV19
cdr3_aa: CASNTDRAHEQFF

clone_size: .
j_call: TRBJ1-1
d_call: TRBD1
v_call: TRBV6-5
cdr3_aa: CASRGQGVMNTEAFF

clone_size: .
j_call: TRBJ2-7
d_call: TRBD1
v_call: TRBV4-3
cdr3_aa: CASSRTGNYEQYF

clone_size: .
j_call: TRBJ2-1
d_call: .
v_call: TRBV29-1
cdr3_aa: CSVELTQQFF

clone_size: .
j_call: TRBJ2-2
d_call: .
v_call: TRBV6-5
cdr3_aa: CASSYTLGANTGELFF

clone_size: few
j_call: TRBJ2-7
d_call: TRBD1
v_call: TRBV5-8
cdr3_aa: CASSLAFRDRGRNEQYF

clone_size: .
j_call: TRBJ1-3
d_call: .
v_call: TRBV11-2
cdr3_aa: CASSLSSRSISGNTIYF

clone_size: .
j_call: TRBJ2-7
d_call: .
v_call: TRBV7-6
cdr3_aa: CASRDGGLGSNEQYF

clone_size: .
j_call: TRBJ2-2
d_call: .
v_call: TRBV12-5
cdr3_aa: CASGYGIRRVTGELFF

clone_size: .
j_call: TRBJ1-4
d_call: .
v_call: TRBV7-2
cdr3_aa: CASSLQGGTNEKLFF

clone_size: .
j_call: TRBJ2-1
d_call: .
v_call: TRBV9
cdr3_aa: CASSVDRPNEQFF

clone_size: .
j_call: TRBJ2-3
d_call: TRBD1
v_call: TRBV6-1
cdr3_aa: CASRPARGRPDTQYF

clone_size: .
j_call: TRBJ1-5
d_call: TRBD1
v_call: TRBV2
cdr3_aa: CASSVPAGTGLRYSNQPQHF

clone_size: .
j_call: TRBJ2-5
d_call: .
v_call: TRBV10-3
cdr3_aa: CAISESRTVYQETQYF

clone_size: .
j_call: TRBJ2-1
d_call: .
v_call: TRBV28
cdr3_aa: CASSGGRNEQFF

clone_size: .
j_call: TRBJ1-2
d_call: .
v_call: TRBV2
cdr3_aa: CASSQETNYGYTF

clone_size: .
j_call: TRBJ2-7
d_call: .
v_call: TRBV21-1
cdr3_aa: CASSEKTGPSYEQYF

clone_size: .
j_call: TRBJ2-1
d_call: TRBD2
v_call: TRBV9
cdr3_aa: CASSVDRGGSNEQFF

clone_size: .
j_call: TRBJ1-1
d_call: TRBD1
v_call: TRBV4-1
cdr3_aa: CASSGRGQGNTEAFF

clone_size: .
j_call: TRBJ1-1
d_call: .
v_call: TRBV7-2
cdr3_aa: CASSSQMNTEAFF

clone_size: few
j_call: TRBJ2-1
d_call: TRBD2
v_call: TRBV5-6
cdr3_aa: CASSLSGGSYNEQFF

clone_size: .
j_call: TRBJ1-6
d_call: .
v_call: TRBV4-1
cdr3_aa: CASSQAYRDDSPLHF

clone_size: .
j_call: TRBJ1-1
d_call: .
v_call: TRBV11-1
cdr3_aa: CASSRQGFTEAFF

clone_size: .
j_call: TRBJ1-1
d_call: TRBD1
v_call: TRBV6-6
cdr3_aa: CASRGDRSNTEAFF

clone_size: .
j_call: TRBJ2-1
d_call: TRBD1
v_call: TRBV7-2
cdr3_aa: CASSADRAFYNEQFF

clone_size: .
j_call: TRBJ1-1
d_call: TRBD1
v_call: TRBV6-4
cdr3_aa: CASSDLGQDNTEAFF

clone_size: medium-sized
j_call: TRBJ2-7
d_call: .
v_call: TRBV2
cdr3_aa: CASSDRNLSYEQYF

clone_size: .
j_call: TRBJ1-2
d_call: .
v_call: TRBV9
cdr3_aa: CASTIVRGIYGYTF

clone_size: .
j_call: TRBJ2-7
d_call: TRBD2
v_call: TRBV19
cdr3_aa: CASSPSGGISYEQYF

clone_size: few
j_call: TRBJ2-2
d_call: TRBD2
v_call: TRBV13
cdr3_aa: CASSSLGLAGGANTGELFF

clone_size: .
j_call: TRBJ1-3
d_call: TRBD1
v_call: TRBV9
cdr3_aa: CASSVLGQGGNTIYF

clone_size: few
j_call: TRBJ2-1
d_call: TRBD2
v_call: TRBV7-2
cdr3_aa: CASSPIAGGLLGNEQFF

clone_size: .
j_call: TRBJ2-1
d_call: TRBD2
v_call: TRBV4-2
cdr3_aa: CASSPGTSGASRFYNEQFF

clone_size: .
j_call: TRBJ2-2
d_call: TRBD2
v_call: TRBV19
cdr3_aa: CASSISPSGGAVGELFF

clone_size: .
j_call: TRBJ2-5
d_call: .
v_call: TRBV6-1
cdr3_aa: CASRRFLQETQYF

clone_size: few
j_call: TRBJ1-2
d_call: .
v_call: TRBV2
cdr3_aa: CASSPRQSYYGYTF

clone_size: once
j_call: TRBJ2-7
d_call: TRBD1
v_call: TRBV11-2
cdr3_aa: CASSWDSSYEQYF

clone_size: .
j_call: TRBJ2-5
d_call: .
v_call: TRBV11-2
cdr3_aa: CASSPQGPGETQYF

clone_size: few
j_call: TRBJ1-2
d_call: .
v_call: TRBV5-4
cdr3_aa: CASSLELGGYTF